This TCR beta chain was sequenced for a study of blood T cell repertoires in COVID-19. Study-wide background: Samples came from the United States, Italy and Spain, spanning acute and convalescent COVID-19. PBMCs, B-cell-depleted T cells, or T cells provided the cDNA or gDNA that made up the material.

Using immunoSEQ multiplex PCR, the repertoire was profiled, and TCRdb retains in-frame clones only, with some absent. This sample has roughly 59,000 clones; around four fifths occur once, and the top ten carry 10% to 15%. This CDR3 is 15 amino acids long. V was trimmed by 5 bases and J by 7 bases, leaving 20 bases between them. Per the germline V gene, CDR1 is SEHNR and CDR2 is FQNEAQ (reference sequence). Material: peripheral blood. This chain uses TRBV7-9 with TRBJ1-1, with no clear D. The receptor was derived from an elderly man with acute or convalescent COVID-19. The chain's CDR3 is CASSPPGRASLEAFF. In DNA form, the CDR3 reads TGTGCCAGCAGCCCCCCCGGGAGGGCCTCTCTTGAAGCTTTCTTT.